This paragraph covers one T cell receptor beta chain sequence. This sample is part of a study of blood T cell repertoires in COVID-19. Study information: In each case, the material was cDNA or gDNA derived from T cells, B-cell-depleted T cells, or PBMCs.

Participants spanned ages roughly 18 to 90 years and resided in roughly 22 US areas. Cohort allocation depended upon clinical history that participants reported. The trim removed 7 bases at V and 0 bases at J, leaving 20 bases unmatched. The CDR3 is 22 residues long. Germline V gene data show CDR1 as LGHNT and CDR2 as FRNRAP. Study processing details: Amplification of reference gene primers was used by the study to estimate nucleated cell counts. The table came from immunoSEQ multiplex PCR; TCRdb's copy has only in-frame clones and leaves some out. The DNA was the basis for D and trimming; V, J and clone size are from that table. In the table there are approximately 400,000 clones, about 90% of which are singletons.

This rearrangement joins TRBV12-5 to TRBJ2-2; the match to TRBD2 covers 13 bases. The sample consisted of PBMCs or T cells enriched from blood (not recorded which). The TCR was taken from a man aged 25 to 45 who had recovered from COVID-19. The CDR3 DNA reads as TGTGCTAGTGCCCTATCGCTCATCCCGGGACTAGCGGGGTCCGCGAACACCGGGGAGCTGTTTTTT. Protein: CASALSLIPGLAGSANTGELFF.